These 8 T cell receptor beta chains came from one sample sequenced in a study of identical twins. Via MiXCR, TCRdb re-called the 5' RACE reads, giving one row per CDR3 protein. The sample contains 700,000 to 950,000 distinct CDR3 sequences, roughly 12% of which appear only once. This sample also belongs to another study, concerning yellow fever vaccine responses in identical twins.

The source material was PBMCs. The source of these receptors is a woman aged 18-30 years in good health.

This clonotype has only one observation. This likely comes from a read error, as the CDR3 has no conserved phenylalanine or tryptophan at its end. V and J are TRBV7-6 and TRBJ2-3; D may be TRBD2 (5 bases). Germline-derived CDR1 and CDR2 are SGHVS and FNYEAQ. The V and J ends lost 7 bases and 1 base respectively, with 21 bases between them. This CDR3 has 17 residues. CDR3 sequence reads: CASTPILESGRTDTQYY. CDR3 bases: TGTGCCAGCACCCCCATCCTGGAGAGCGGACGCACAGATACGCAGTATTAT.

J is TRBJ2-7 and V is TRBV29-1; D is possibly TRBD2 (6 bases). The CDR3 covers 13 residues. Germline CDR1 is SQVTM and CDR2 is ANQGSEA. V was cut by 7 bases and J by 3 bases, with 16 bases left in between. The CDR3 here is CSARPSGHYEQYF. The CDR3 nucleotides read TGCAGCGCCCGACCCAGCGGGCACTACGAGCAGTACTTC.

This chain connects TRBV10-3 to TRBJ1-5; 8 nucleotides match TRBD1. The CDR3 has 14 residues. J lost 7 bases, V lost 6 bases, and 8 bases had no gene match. Germline-derived CDR1 and CDR2 are ENHRY and SYGVKD. CDR3 bases: TGTGCCATCAGCCTTACAGGGGGGACCCAGCCCCAGCATTTT. Its translation is CAISLTGGTQPQHF.

The chain recombines TRBV5-1 with TRBJ1-5, with unresolved D. The CDR3 spans 16 residues. Germline lookup yields CDR1 SGHRS and CDR2 YFSETQ. V shed 0 bases and J shed 2 bases, with 12 bases lying between them. The chain's CDR3 is CASSLDPESGNQPQHF. In DNA form, the CDR3 reads TGCGCCAGCAGCTTGGATCCGGAATCGGGCAATCAGCCCCAGCATTTT.

This clonotype was observed a handful of times. This rearrangement joins TRBV4-1 to TRBJ2-4; D tentatively reads TRBD1 or TRBD2 (5 bases each). The CDR3 runs to 16 residues. Germline-derived CDR1 and CDR2 are MGHRA and YSYEKL. V was cut by 0 bases and J by 6 bases, with 15 bases left in between. For the CDR3, the DNA is TGCGCCAGCAGCCAAGACAGTATAGAGGGGAGAAACATTCAGTACTTC. Its protein product is CASSQDSIEGRNIQYF.

CDR3 in DNA: TGCGCCAGCAGCCAAGAGGGTGGGGTTGGTGAAAAACTGTTTTTT. Protein product: CASSQEGGVGEKLFF. The chain has TRBV4-1 and TRBJ1-4; D is undetermined. Germline V gene data show CDR1 as MGHRA and CDR2 as YSYEKL. This CDR3 comprises 15 residues. V lost 0 bases, J lost 7 bases, and 12 bases lay in between.

This clonotype turned up a few times. This chain uses TRBV7-8 with TRBJ2-5; a weak D match, TRBD1 (5 bases). The CDR3 totals 14 residues. Per germline, CDR1 SGHVS and CDR2 FQNEAQ. The V gene lost 6 bases and the J gene lost 2 bases, with 13 bases spanning the gap. Written as DNA, the CDR3 is TGTGCCAGCAGTCCCGTTGGGGCGCAAGAGACCCAGTACTTC. Translating it yields CASSPVGAQETQYF.

The CDR3 protein is CSVEDRWGLANYGYTF. CDR3 in DNA: TGCAGCGTTGAAGATCGGTGGGGACTAGCTAACTATGGCTACACCTTC. J is TRBJ1-2 and V is TRBV29-1; a weak D match, TRBD1 (5 bases). In germline, CDR1 is SQVTM, CDR2 ANQGSEA. CDR3 length: 16 amino acids. V was cut by 0 bases and J by 0 bases, with 14 bases left in between.